What follows are 23 T cell receptor beta chains derived from one specimen sequenced in a study of blood T cell repertoires in COVID-19. Clones were read by immunoSEQ multiplex PCR, and TCRdb kept only the in-frame ones, dropping some. The sample lists tens of thousands of clones, around 78% occurring once. The sequenced material came from peripheral blood. Receptors were obtained from an elderly woman with acute or convalescent COVID-19.

A single count supports this clone. The CDR3 is CASSALTNTGELFF. CDR3 nucleotide sequence: TGTGCCAGCAGCGCCCTAACGAACACCGGGGAGCTGTTTTTT. This rearrangement joins TRBV7-3 to TRBJ2-2, with D uncertain. Trimming took 5 bases from V and 0 from J, leaving 7 bases between them. CDR3 size: 14 residues. Germline V gene sequence: CDR1 SGHTA, CDR2 FQGTGA.

This chain joins TRBV9 and TRBJ1-6; D is undetermined. The V gene's germline CDR1 is SGDLS and CDR2 YYNGEE. Trimming cost V 0 bases and J 7 bases, with 17 bases left between them. The CDR3 contains 17 residues. The CDR3 DNA sequence: TGTGCCAGCAGCGTAGATTTTGACACTAGAGGGAATTCACCCCTCCACTTT. Translation: CASSVDFDTRGNSPLHF.

The chain is built from TRBV27 and TRBJ2-1; 7 nucleotides align to TRBD1. The CDR3 covers 14 residues. Germline assignment: CDR1 MNHEY and CDR2 SMNVEV (reference sequence). Unmatched junction bases numbered 2, after V lost 2 bases and J lost 4 bases. This chain's CDR3 is CASSLAQGYNEQFF. CDR3 sequence (DNA): TGTGCCAGCAGTTTAGCACAGGGGTACAATGAGCAGTTCTTC.

The rearrangement links TRBV9 to TRBJ2-2; D is perhaps TRBD2 (6 bases). The CDR3 is 14 residues long. Trimming pared 0 bases from V and 6 bases from J, leaving 9 bases between. CDR1 and CDR2 (germline): SGDLS, YYNGEE. DNA of the CDR3: TGTGCCAGCAGCGTAGGGACTAACGCCGGGGAGCTGTTTTTT. This encodes CASSVGTNAGELFF.

The rearrangement joins TRBV15 to TRBJ1-1, with 7 bases identical to TRBD1. This CDR3 region has 13 residues. Germline V gives CDR1 LNHNV, CDR2 YYDKDF (reference sequence). The J segment lost 10 bases and the V segment lost 5 bases, leaving 10 bases of the junction unmatched. The CDR3 DNA sequence: TGTGCCACCAGCTGGGGCGAACAGGGGAGAGCTTTCTTT. Its protein product is CATSWGEQGRAFF.

The CDR3 region is CASGGGNSYGYTF. CDR3 DNA: TGTGCTAGTGGTGGGGGGAACTCATATGGCTACACCTTC. The chain joins TRBV12-5 to TRBJ1-2, with D tentatively TRBD1 (5 bases). CDR3 length: 13 residues. V lost 5 bases and J lost 5, with 12 bases in between. Germline V gene lookup returns CDR1 LGHNT and CDR2 FRNRAP. The variable domain in full, with the rest retrieved from reference TRBV12-5 and TRBJ1-2, is DARVTQTPRHKVTEMGQEVTMRCQPILGHNTVFWYRQTMMQGLELLAYFRNRAPLDDSGMPKDRFSAEMPDATLATLKIQPSEPRDSAVYFCASGGGNSYGYTFGSGTRLTVV.

The V and J genes are TRBV2 and TRBJ1-1, with 7 positions matching TRBD1. The junction had 5 bases not matched to a gene; V was cut back by 6 bases and J by 1 base. The CDR3 runs 14 residues. CDR1 is SNHLY, CDR2 FYNNEI, per germline. The CDR3 reads CASSLGQQNTEAFF. CDR3 bases: TGTGCCAGCAGCTTGGGACAGCAGAACACTGAAGCTTTCTTT.

The V call is TRBV7-9, the J call TRBJ2-7; 7 bases align to TRBD1. This CDR3 comprises 15 residues. Germline V CDR1 and CDR2: SEHNR, FQNEAQ (reference sequence). V shed 5 bases, J shed 6 bases, and the junction held 13 bases outside the gene matches. The CDR3 bases are TGTGCCAGCAGCCCAATCGCCGCCGGGACAGCCGAGCAGTACTTC. Amino acids: CASSPIAAGTAEQYF. The variable domain in full, with the rest retrieved from reference TRBV7-9 and TRBJ2-7, is DTGVSQNPRHKITKRGQNVTFRCDPISEHNRLYWYRQTLGQGPEFLTYFQNEAQLEKSRLLSDRFSAERPKGSFSTLEIQRTEQGDSAMYLCASSPIAAGTAEQYFGPGTRLTVT.

J is TRBJ2-3 and V is TRBV5-4; 10 bases match TRBD2. The CDR3 loop spans 17 amino acids. Unmatched junction bases numbered 10, after V lost 3 bases and J lost 3 bases. Germline loops: CDR1 SGHNT, CDR2 YYREEE (reference sequence). The CDR3 loop is CASSSEPLAGKTDTQYF. As DNA, the CDR3 is TGTGCCAGCAGCTCCGAACCACTAGCGGGGAAGACAGATACGCAGTATTTT.

The chain has TRBV9 and TRBJ2-7; D remains unclear. Germline lookup yields CDR1 SGDLS and CDR2 YYNGEE. CDR3 length equals 15 residues. With 4 bases removed from V and 0 bases from J, the gap between germline ends came to 14 bases. CDR3 DNA: TGTGCCAGCAGCTTACGTTCCGGGTACTCCTACGAGCAGTACTTC. Residues: CASSLRSGYSYEQYF.

The chain links TRBV5-1 to TRBJ1-1; TRBD1 might be the D (5 bases). This CDR3 region has 13 residues. Germline loops: CDR1 SGHRS, CDR2 YFSETQ. V shed 3 bases and J shed 1 base, with 7 bases lying between them. Here the CDR3 reads CASSSQANTEAFF. The CDR3 region has the DNA TGCGCCAGCAGCTCACAGGCGAACACTGAAGCTTTCTTT.

The J gene is TRBJ1-1, the V gene TRBV3-1 (or the pseudogene TRBV3-2); 10 bases are a match to TRBD1. The CDR3 consists of 16 residues. CDR1 and CDR2 (germline): LGHDT, YNNKEL (reference sequence). With 4 bases clipped from V and 1 base from J, the junction kept 6 bases outside the gene matches. This CDR3 is CASSLRTGGENTEAFF. The CDR3 region has the DNA TGTGCCAGCAGCCTCAGGACAGGGGGGGAGAACACTGAAGCTTTCTTT.

V usage is TRBV3-1 (or the pseudogene TRBV3-2) and J usage is TRBJ1-1; TRBD1 might be the D (5 bases). Germline V gene sequence: CDR1 LGHDT, CDR2 YNNKEL (reference sequence). Trimming pared 0 bases from V and 3 bases from J, leaving 14 bases between. The CDR3 totals 16 residues. The CDR3 DNA follows: TGTGCCAGCAGCCAAGATTGGGGCAGTACTTACACTGAAGCTTTCTTT. It yields the protein CASSQDWGSTYTEAFF.

This clone was seen just once. The chain links TRBV27 to TRBJ1-1, with 9 bases that match TRBD1. This CDR3 region has 15 residues. Germline V gene sequence: CDR1 MNHEY, CDR2 SMNVEV (reference sequence). V shed 3 bases, J shed 0 bases, and the junction held 2 bases outside the gene matches. The CDR3 DNA reads TGTGCCAGCAGTTTGGGGACAGGGCTGAACACTGAAGCTTTCTTT. This sequence encodes CASSLGTGLNTEAFF.

This clone appeared a few times. This rearrangement joins TRBV2 to TRBJ1-1; 10 bases are shared with TRBD1. Germline V CDR1 and CDR2: SNHLY, FYNNEI. Losses at the gene ends were 4 bases for V and 12 bases for J; bases not matched to a gene: 8. CDR3 length equals 13 residues. The CDR3: CASSVRTGGLSFF. The CDR3 DNA sequence: TGTGCCAGCAGTGTACGGACAGGGGGGTTGTCTTTCTTT.

The rearrangement joins TRBV12-2 to TRBJ1-5. TRBV12-2 is a known pseudogene. This CDR3 has 18 amino acids. CDR3 nucleotide sequence: TGTGCAAGTCGCCCCACGGGACGGGAGGGTTATAGCAATCAGCCCCAGCATTTT. It is translated as CASRPTGREGYSNQPQHF.

The V call is TRBV11-2, the J call TRBJ2-7; TRBD1 agrees at 10 bases. Germline V lookup: CDR1 SGHAT, CDR2 FQNNGV. The V gene end was trimmed by 1 base and the J gene end by 4 bases; junction bases not matched to a gene: 4. The CDR3 runs to 15 residues. The CDR3, as DNA: TGTGCCAGCAGCTTAGGGGACAGGGGCTTTTACGAGCAGTACTTC. Translating it yields CASSLGDRGFYEQYF.

The rearrangement uses TRBV7-9 and TRBJ2-5; TRBD2 aligns across 10 bases. The junction had 11 bases not matched to a gene; V was cut back by 3 bases and J by 7 bases. The CDR3 totals 16 residues. Germline V gives CDR1 SEHNR, CDR2 FQNEAQ (reference sequence). CDR3 loop: CASSFWLAGVSGTQYF. CDR3 coding DNA: TGTGCCAGCAGCTTCTGGCTAGCGGGAGTTAGTGGGACCCAGTACTTC.

The rearrangement joins TRBV20-1 to TRBJ2-5; 7 positions agree with TRBD1. The germline CDR1 and CDR2 sequences are DFQATT and SNEGSKA (reference sequence). The length of the CDR3 is 15 residues. J gave up 4 bases and V 3 bases, and 11 bases lay outside the gene matches. DNA of the CDR3: TGCAGTGCTAGTGCGAGGGCAGGGGGTTCAGAGACCCAGTACTTC. Its translation: CSASARAGGSETQYF.

This chain connects TRBV5-1 to TRBJ2-5; 9 nucleotides align to TRBD2. Germline trimming cut 2 bases from V and 5 bases from J; bases unmatched to any gene: 7. The CDR3 is 15 residues long. CDR1 is SGHRS and CDR2 is YFSETQ in the germline V gene. The CDR3 region is CASSFSRGGTETQYF. For the CDR3, the DNA is TGCGCCAGCAGCTTCTCGCGGGGGGGCACGGAGACCCAGTACTTC.

The chain is built from TRBV6-5 and TRBJ1-1; D not certain. Deletions cut 0 bases from V and 10 bases from J, with 15 bases between. CDR3 size: 14 residues. Germline V gene lookup returns CDR1 MNHEY and CDR2 SVGAGI. The CDR3 region has the DNA TGTGCCAGCAGTTACTCTAGTCTTGCGGGGAGAGCTTTCTTT. Translated, it gives CASSYSSLAGRAFF.

V gene TRBV7-2 combines with J gene TRBJ2-1, with 10 nucleotides matching TRBD2. The germline gives CDR1 SGHTA, CDR2 FQGNSA. The junction had 4 bases not matched to a gene; V was cut back by 5 bases and J by 6 bases. This CDR3 region has 14 residues. The CDR3: CASSPRLAGNEQFF. CDR3 DNA sequence: TGTGCCAGCAGCCCCAGACTAGCGGGCAATGAGCAGTTCTTC.

This clone was counted between two and nine times. This chain links TRBV5-1 with TRBJ1-3; TRBD1 matches at 8 bases. V trimming: 0 bases; J trimming: 2 bases; junction bases outside the gene matches: 4. CDR1 is SGHRS and CDR2 is YFSETQ in the germline V gene. The CDR3 length is 16 residues. CDR3 nucleotide sequence: TGCGCCAGCAGCTTGGGGACAGGGAGTCCTGGAAACACCATATATTTT. This translates into CASSLGTGSPGNTIYF.